The 6 T cell receptor beta chains in this list originate from one sample, sequenced in a study of patients and donors after allogeneic stem cell transplantation. In TCRdb, the RT-PCR reads were re-called with MiXCR into one record per CDR3 protein. The sample consists of about a million distinct CDR3 sequences, about a sixth of them appearing once. The sample consisted of blood, either unsorted or a sorted T cell fraction (not recorded which). The origin of the receptors is a human donor who was either an allogeneic HSCT recipient or a stem cell or donor lymphocyte infusion donor (not recorded which). It is not recorded whose cells these are; they may come from a transplant donor.

This clonotype was seen a few times. V usage is TRBV4-3 and J usage is TRBJ1-3; D not certain. The length of the CDR3 is 13 residues. Trimming removed 1 base from V and 4 bases from J, with 5 bases in between. The V gene's germline CDR1 is LGHNA and CDR2 YSLEER. The CDR3 region is CASSQAKGNTIYF. In nucleotides, the CDR3 is TGCGCCAGCAGCCAAGCGAAAGGAAACACCATATATTTT.

The rearrangement uses TRBV20-1 and TRBJ2-7, with unresolved D. In germline, CDR1 is DFQATT, CDR2 SNEGSKA (reference sequence). The CDR3 loop spans 12 amino acids. V lost 4 bases, J lost 4 bases, and 11 bases lay in between. The CDR3 sequence is CSATLGFYEQYF. In DNA, the CDR3 is TGCAGTGCTACCCTCGGGTTTTACGAGCAGTACTTC.

The J gene is TRBJ2-5, the V gene TRBV12-3 or TRBV12-4, with a tentative D call TRBD2 (5 bases). The V and J ends lost 5 bases and 7 bases respectively, with 14 bases between them. This CDR3 spans 13 amino acids. CDR3 sequence: CASSLGYRGTQYF. CDR3 in DNA: TGTGCCAGCAGTCTTGGCTACCGGGGGACCCAGTACTTC.

The chain uses TRBV2 and TRBJ1-2, with D possibly matching TRBD1 (5 bases). The CDR3 covers 15 residues. The germline V gene has CDR1 SNHLY and CDR2 FYNNEI. V shed 1 base and J shed 3 bases, with 12 bases lying between them. The CDR3 spells CASSEGQPTDYGYTF. The CDR3 coding sequence is TGTGCCAGCAGTGAAGGACAGCCGACTGACTATGGCTACACCTTC.

The chain links TRBV27 to TRBJ2-1; the match to TRBD2 covers 9 bases. The CDR3 spans 15 residues. V trimming: 4 bases; J trimming: 4 bases; junction bases outside the gene matches: 5. Germline V gives CDR1 MNHEY, CDR2 SMNVEV (reference sequence). In DNA form, the CDR3 reads TGTGCCAGCAGTTCTAGCGGGGAGAGGTACAATGAGCAGTTCTTC. Encoded protein: CASSSSGERYNEQFF.

This clonotype was observed a handful of times. The rearrangement uses TRBV20-1 and TRBJ2-7; no reliable D call. The CDR3 contains 13 residues. Germline V gene sequence: CDR1 DFQATT, CDR2 SNEGSKA (reference sequence). Trimming stripped 0 bases from V and 2 bases from J, with 8 bases between. DNA for the CDR3: TGCAGTGCTAGAGAAAACCGTCCCTACGAGCAGTACTTC. It encodes CSARENRPYEQYF.